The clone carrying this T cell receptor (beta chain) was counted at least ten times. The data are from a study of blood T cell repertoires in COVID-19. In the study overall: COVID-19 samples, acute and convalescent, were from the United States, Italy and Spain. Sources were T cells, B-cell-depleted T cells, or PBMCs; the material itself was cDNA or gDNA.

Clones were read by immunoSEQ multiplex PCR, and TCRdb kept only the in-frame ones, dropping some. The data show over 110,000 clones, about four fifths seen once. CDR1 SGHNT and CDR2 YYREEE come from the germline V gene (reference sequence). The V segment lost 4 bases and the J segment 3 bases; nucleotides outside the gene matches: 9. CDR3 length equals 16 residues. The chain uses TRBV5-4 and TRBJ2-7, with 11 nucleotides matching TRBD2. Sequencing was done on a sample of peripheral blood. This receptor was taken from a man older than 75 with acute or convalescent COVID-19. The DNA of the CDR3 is TGTGCCAGCAGCCCATCCGGGACTAGCGGACACTACGAGCAGTACTTC. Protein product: CASSPSGTSGHYEQYF.